The rows below give T cell receptor beta chains drawn from one sample of a study of T cells in Graves' hyperthyroidism and ophthalmopathy. TCRdb ran MiXCR on the multiplex PCR reads and lists one entry per CDR3 protein. The sample carries hundreds of thousands of distinct CDR3 sequences, roughly a quarter recorded once. The sequenced material came from blood. These receptor sequences come from a woman under 40 with Graves' ophthalmopathy. CDR3s include the opening cysteine and the closing phenylalanine or tryptophan.

J gene: TRBJ1-2; V gene: TRBV19; CDR3 protein: CASSIAGQGGYGYTF
J gene: TRBJ1-2; V gene: TRBV11-2; CDR3 protein: CASSLDPTGDRYTF
J gene: TRBJ1-2; V gene: TRBV6-5; CDR3 protein: CASSYSTGGVYTF
J gene: TRBJ2-5; V gene: TRBV29-1; CDR3 protein: CSVDGDRVLAQYQETQYF
J gene: TRBJ1-1; V gene: TRBV19; CDR3 protein: CASSLIRDGEAFF
J gene: TRBJ1-5; V gene: TRBV27; CDR3 protein: CASSLGRQGGQPQHF
J gene: TRBJ2-7; V gene: TRBV7-8; CDR3 protein: CASSAKPGPQSYEQYF
J gene: TRBJ2-7; V gene: TRBV6-2/TRBV6-3; CDR3 protein: CASSLILDRGRSEQYF
J gene: TRBJ2-5; V gene: TRBV20-1; CDR3 protein: CSASGDLLLQETQYF
J gene: TRBJ1-1; V gene: TRBV10-3; CDR3 protein: CAISEGQGMGQNTEAFF
J gene: TRBJ2-5; V gene: TRBV6-2/TRBV6-3; CDR3 protein: CASSAPETQYF
J gene: TRBJ2-5; V gene: TRBV4-1; CDR3 protein: CASSQDSRGTWEAQYF
J gene: TRBJ1-2; V gene: TRBV7-9; CDR3 protein: CASSLGGYIRDDTF
J gene: TRBJ1-3; V gene: TRBV28; CDR3 protein: CASSLPGGAAGNTIYF
J gene: TRBJ2-7; V gene: TRBV7-3; CDR3 protein: CASSLMTGNSYEQYF
J gene: TRBJ1-1; V gene: TRBV7-9; CDR3 protein: CASTLGQNTEAFF
J gene: TRBJ2-7; V gene: TRBV2; CDR3 protein: CASSGQSEEQYF
J gene: TRBJ2-7; V gene: TRBV12-3/TRBV12-4; CDR3 protein: CASSGGQGMIYEQYF
J gene: TRBJ1-5; V gene: TRBV2; CDR3 protein: CASSAGQGFQPQHF
J gene: TRBJ2-2; V gene: TRBV7-3; CDR3 protein: CASSLLVNTGELFF
J gene: TRBJ1-1; V gene: TRBV7-2; CDR3 protein: CASSPVVTNTEAFF
J gene: TRBJ1-5; V gene: TRBV27; CDR3 protein: CASSLTAWVNQPQHF
J gene: TRBJ2-7; V gene: TRBV20-1; CDR3 protein: CSARDLGDEQYF
J gene: TRBJ2-4; V gene: TRBV27; CDR3 protein: CASSSGLGNIQYF
J gene: TRBJ1-2; V gene: TRBV6-4; CDR3 protein: CASSYILGYGYTF
J gene: TRBJ1-2; V gene: TRBV7-2; CDR3 protein: CASTHGPEDYGYTF
J gene: TRBJ1-5; V gene: TRBV6-1; CDR3 protein: CASTLDGQRQPQHF
J gene: TRBJ2-5; V gene: TRBV7-2; CDR3 protein: CASSFSGGTQYF
J gene: TRBJ2-7; V gene: TRBV6-2/TRBV6-3; CDR3 protein: CASSYWVSYEQYF
J gene: TRBJ1-1; V gene: TRBV20-1; CDR3 protein: CSARIRDTEAFF
J gene: TRBJ2-7; V gene: TRBV12-5; CDR3 protein: CASGPPATYEQYF
J gene: TRBJ2-7; V gene: TRBV6-1; CDR3 protein: CASRPSSSYEQYF
J gene: TRBJ1-5; V gene: TRBV20-1; CDR3 protein: CSVPADNGQPQHF
J gene: TRBJ1-5; V gene: TRBV6-2/TRBV6-3; CDR3 protein: CASSPDRGDQPQHF
J gene: TRBJ2-2; V gene: TRBV29-1; CDR3 protein: CSVVGDGELFF
J gene: TRBJ1-3; V gene: TRBV20-1; CDR3 protein: CSARDGSLGHSGNTIYF
J gene: TRBJ2-7; V gene: TRBV6-5; CDR3 protein: CASSYSQGQGRAEQYF
J gene: TRBJ2-7; V gene: TRBV20-1; CDR3 protein: CSASMYEQYF
J gene: TRBJ2-2; V gene: TRBV20-1; CDR3 protein: CSARDPDEWVTGELFF